This T cell receptor beta chain was identified during a study of shared clonotypes between healthy human individuals. Broader study findings: As a rule, naive subsets had a larger estimated richness than memory subsets. Non-shared clonotypes had lower generation probabilities than those shared by all four donors.

The CDR3 length is 15 residues. V lost 4 bases to trimming and J lost 3 bases; unmatched junction nucleotides: 6. CDR1 and CDR2 (germline): MNHNS, SASEGT. In the case of this clone: Its specificity is unknown.

A CD45RA-negative memory subset and a CD45RA+ naive subset were separated from the CD4+ cells. Generated by immunoSEQ multiplex PCR, the TCRdb table keeps only in-frame clones and is missing some. The sample records roughly 2,300,000 clones, under 95% being singletons. This chain uses TRBV6-1 with TRBJ1-2; 9 bases are shared with TRBD1. This TCR was sampled from a man in his late teens or twenties in good health. Some clones in this sample may be carry-over from other donors' samples. Input material: naive CD4+ T cells from PBMCs. Subset meaning: CD45RA+ positively selected. CDR3 DNA: TGTGCCAGCAGTGCCGCACAGGGGGCGGACTATGGCTACACCTTC. It translates to CASSAAQGADYGYTF.